Each of the 23 T cell receptor beta chains below was sequenced from the same sample in a study of CD8 T cells in Susac syndrome. RNA was extracted with the RNeasy kit, and a quantity of about 0.45 to 1 ug was reverse transcribed using random hexamers. TCRdb re-called the immunoSEQ multiplex PCR reads with MiXCR, one entry per CDR3 protein. The sample comprises about 130,000 distinct CDR3 sequences, 90% to 95% of which are singletons, and over 0.1% rests with the top ten. Sequences were obtained from CD4+ T cells from PBMCs. These TCRs come from a human donor in good health.

The J gene is TRBJ2-5, the V gene TRBV5-1; D is ambiguous. CDR1 is SGHRS and CDR2 is YFSETQ in the germline V gene. The CDR3 is 14 residues long. Trimming stripped 0 bases from V and 4 bases from J, with 10 bases between. Here the CDR3 DNA reads TGCGCCAGCAGCTTGGCCCAGAGAGTAGAGACCCAGTACTTC. Its protein product is CASSLAQRVETQYF.

This chain links TRBV4-1 with TRBJ2-5; the D gene is possibly TRBD2 (5 bases). Deletions cut 0 bases from V and 5 bases from J, with 13 bases between. CDR3 length: 15 residues. The germline gives CDR1 MGHRA, CDR2 YSYEKL. CDR3 protein: CASSQEGLLQETQYF. The CDR3 nucleotides are TGCGCCAGCAGCCAAGAAGGACTCCTTCAGGAGACCCAGTACTTC.

CDR3: CSVRRGVYNEQFF. CDR3 DNA: TGCAGCGTTCGTCGGGGGGTCTACAATGAGCAGTTCTTC. The chain carries TRBV29-1 and TRBJ2-1; TRBD2 agrees at 7 bases. The CDR3 runs to 13 residues. CDR1 and CDR2 (germline): SQVTM, ANQGSEA. V shed 5 bases and J 3 bases; nucleotides not matched to a gene: 4.

V and J are TRBV7-6 and TRBJ2-2, with D possibly being TRBD2 (5 bases). The length of the CDR3 is 14 residues. In germline, CDR1 is SGHVS, CDR2 FNYEAQ. The CDR3 spells CATFPGDNTGELFF. The CDR3 bases are TGTGCAACCTTCCCCGGGGATAACACCGGGGAGCTGTTTTTT.

The CDR3 bases are TGTGCCAGCAACTGGCAAGCGGGAGTGGCAGAGACCCAGTACTTC. Its translation: CASNWQAGVAETQYF. V is TRBV28 and J is TRBJ2-5; 8 positions agree with TRBD2. Trimming cost V 7 bases and J 4 bases; bases outside gene matches: 11. Germline CDR1 and CDR2: MDHEN and SYDVKM. The CDR3 sequence is 15 residues long.

This sequence joins TRBV29-1 and TRBJ1-3, with no clear D. CDR1 is SQVTM and CDR2 is ANQGSEA in the germline V gene. CDR3 length: 13 residues. Trimming removed 7 bases at V and 1 base at J, with 11 bases between. The CDR3, as DNA: TGCAGCGCTCAACTTCTTTCTGGAAACACCATATATTTT. Translating gives CSAQLLSGNTIYF.

CDR3 DNA sequence: TGCGCCAGCAGCTTGACGGTAGGGACTAGCGGGGGCGATGAGCAGTTCTTC. Translating it yields CASSLTVGTSGGDEQFF. This chain links TRBV5-1 with TRBJ2-1, with 14 bases lining up with TRBD2. Per germline, CDR1 SGHRS and CDR2 YFSETQ. The CDR3 totals 17 residues. The J segment lost 8 bases and the V segment lost 1 base, leaving 8 bases of the junction unmatched.

A single count supports this clonotype. The genes are TRBV20-1 and TRBJ2-1, with TRBD2 identical over 12 bases. The junction had 13 bases not matched to a gene; V was cut back by 3 bases and J by 4 bases. The germline CDR1 and CDR2 sequences are DFQATT and SNEGSKA (reference sequence). This CDR3 spans 18 amino acids. CDR3 region: CSARSPSGRAAPYNEQFF. CDR3 sequence (DNA): TGCAGTGCTAGGAGCCCTAGCGGGAGGGCCGCGCCGTACAATGAGCAGTTCTTC.

CDR3 loop: CAWTSEGGNGNEQFF. The CDR3, as DNA: TGTGCCTGGACATCGGAGGGGGGAAATGGCAATGAGCAGTTCTTC. The chain carries TRBV30 and TRBJ2-1; D tentatively fits TRBD1 or TRBD2 (6 bases each). Germline values: CDR1 GTSNPN, CDR2 SVGIG (reference sequence). The CDR3 extends over 15 amino acids. V dropped 4 bases and J dropped 6 bases, with 19 bases sitting between them. Drawing the rest from reference TRBV30 and TRBJ2-1, the complete variable domain is SQTIHQWPATLVQPVGSPLSLECTVEGTSNPNLYWYRQAAGRGLQLLFYSVGIGQISSEVPQNLSASRPQDRQFILSSKKLLLSDSGFYLCAWTSEGGNGNEQFFGPGTRLTVL.

The rearrangement joins TRBV3-1 to TRBJ2-7; D uncertain. This CDR3 is 11 amino acids long. CDR1 and CDR2 (germline): LGHDT, YNNKEL (reference sequence). The ends were cut back, 6 bases at V and 0 bases at J, with 3 bases in the middle. The CDR3 DNA reads TGTGCCAGCAGTCACTCCTACGAGCAGTACTTC. Translation gives CASSHSYEQYF.

V usage is TRBV6-5 and J usage is TRBJ1-2; 10 nucleotides agree with TRBD1. CDR1 and CDR2 from the germline V gene are MNHEY and SVGAGI. The CDR3 is 14 residues long. J gave up 5 bases and V 8 bases, and 8 bases lay outside the gene matches. The CDR3 sequence is CASGTGARAYGYTF. CDR3 coding DNA: TGTGCCAGCGGGACAGGGGCCCGTGCATATGGCTACACCTTC.

This chain connects TRBV19 to TRBJ1-5; D unresolved. Germline V gene data show CDR1 as LNHDA and CDR2 as SQIVND (reference sequence). V was trimmed by 7 bases and J by 3 bases, leaving 13 bases between them. CDR3 size: 14 residues. The CDR3 here is CASNRDFINQPQHF. The CDR3 DNA sequence: TGTGCCAGTAATCGGGATTTTATCAATCAGCCCCAGCATTTT.

The rearrangement links TRBV12-3 or TRBV12-4 to TRBJ2-3; D possibly matches TRBD1 or TRBD2 (6 bases each). This CDR3 spans 14 amino acids. V was trimmed by 7 bases and J by 5 bases, leaving 16 bases between them. The CDR3 coding sequence is TGTGCCAGCAAAACAGGGAGGTCAATAGATACGCAGTATTTT. This codes for CASKTGRSIDTQYF.

The J gene is TRBJ2-1, the V gene TRBV9, with D perhaps given as TRBD1 or TRBD2 (5 bases each). Germline V gene lookup returns CDR1 SGDLS and CDR2 YYNGEE. The V end lost 0 bases, the J end lost 1 base, and 11 bases lay between the germline ends. CDR3 length: 16 residues. CDR3 amino acids: CASSVAPGRSYNEQFF. The DNA for the CDR3 is TGTGCCAGCAGCGTAGCCCCAGGGAGATCCTACAATGAGCAGTTCTTC. Complete variable domain (other parts from reference TRBV9 and TRBJ2-1): DSGVTQTPKHLITATGQRVTLRCSPRSGDLSVYWYQQSLDQGLQFLIQYYNGEERAKGNILERFSAQQFPDLHSELNLSSLELGDSALYFCASSVAPGRSYNEQFFGPGTRLTVL.

This chain connects TRBV6-4 to TRBJ2-1, with 12 positions matching TRBD2. Germline lookup yields CDR1 MRHNA and CDR2 SNTAGT. The CDR3 runs 13 residues. Trimming cost V 8 bases and J 7 bases; bases outside gene matches: 3. The CDR3 DNA is TGTGCCAGCGCTGGACTAGCGGGAAATGAGCAGTTCTTC. Protein: CASAGLAGNEQFF.

This chain joins TRBV29-1 and TRBJ2-7; D not certain. Germline V gene lookup returns CDR1 SQVTM and CDR2 ANQGSEA. This CDR3 has 12 amino acids. V lost 0 bases and J lost 4, with 7 bases in between. The CDR3 protein is CSVEDRRYEQYF. The CDR3 nucleotides are TGCAGCGTTGAAGATAGAAGGTACGAGCAGTACTTC.

J is TRBJ2-1 and V is TRBV29-1, with a tentative D call TRBD1 (7 bases). From germline, CDR1 is SQVTM and CDR2 ANQGSEA. The CDR3 covers 13 residues. V lost 7 bases, J lost 5 bases, and 15 bases lay in between. The CDR3 region is CSDGGDSNNEQFF. For the CDR3, the DNA is TGCAGCGACGGAGGGGACAGCAACAATGAGCAGTTCTTC.

The V call is TRBV6-2 or TRBV6-3, the J call TRBJ2-2; D call uncertain. The germline V gene encodes CDR1 MNHEY and CDR2 SVGEGT. The CDR3 runs 15 residues. Trimming cost V 10 bases and J 1 base, with 16 bases left between them. The DNA of the CDR3 is TGTGCCACAAGAATGGGTTCCTTGAACACCGGGGAGCTGTTTTTT. Encoded protein: CATRMGSLNTGELFF.

This rearrangement joins TRBV2 to TRBJ2-7, with TRBD2 matching 7 bases. The CDR3 has 17 amino acids. Germline loops: CDR1 SNHLY, CDR2 FYNNEI. V was pared by 5 bases and J by 2 bases, with 15 bases of the junction left unmatched. The CDR3 protein is CASSTTGYGGRAYEQYF. For the CDR3, the DNA is TGTGCCAGCAGTACAACCGGGTATGGGGGGAGGGCCTACGAGCAGTACTTC. The full variable domain, in which reference TRBV2 and TRBJ2-7 provide the parts outside the CDR3, is EPEVTQTPSHQVTQMGQEVILRCVPISNHLYFYWYRQILGQKVEFLVSFYNNEISEKSEIFDDQFSVERPDGSNFTLKIRSTKLEDSAMYFCASSTTGYGGRAYEQYFGPGTRLTVT.

The rearrangement uses TRBV24-1 and TRBJ2-2; D is perhaps TRBD2 (6 bases). Germline CDR1 KGHDR, CDR2 SFDVKD. This CDR3 region has 14 residues. V gave up 6 bases and J gave up 7 bases, with 14 bases separating them. CDR3 sequence (DNA): TGTGCCACCAGTTTAGGCGGGAAGAACGGGGAGCTGTTTTTT. It codes for CATSLGGKNGELFF.

The chain recombines TRBV4-1 with TRBJ1-2, with 8 bases matching TRBD1. V lost 0 bases, J lost 8 bases, and 8 bases stayed unmatched. The length of the CDR3 is 15 residues. Germline V lookup: CDR1 MGHRA, CDR2 YSYEKL. CDR3 loop: CASSQDVQGAGGYTF. The CDR3 DNA reads TGCGCCAGCAGCCAAGATGTTCAGGGGGCGGGAGGCTACACCTTC.

The chain is built from TRBV19 and TRBJ2-5; D is possibly TRBD1 (5 bases). CDR1 and CDR2 from the germline V gene are LNHDA and SQIVND (reference sequence). Trimming took off 3 bases at V and 4 bases at J, with 12 bases between the two ends. The length of the CDR3 is 14 residues. CDR3 sequence (DNA): TGTGCCAGTAGTATCCAGGGTTCCGTAGAGACCCAGTACTTC. Protein: CASSIQGSVETQYF.

The chain combines TRBV19 with TRBJ2-5, with D perhaps matching TRBD1 or TRBD2 (5 bases each). V lost 4 bases and J lost 5, with 11 bases in between. This CDR3 has 13 amino acids. Germline CDR1 and CDR2: LNHDA and SQIVND (reference sequence). This CDR3 is CASSTTGRETQYF. The CDR3 DNA reads TGTGCCAGTAGTACGACGGGACGCGAGACCCAGTACTTC.